The T cell receptor beta chain under discussion was sequenced for a study of response to subunit inactivated influenza vaccine. J lost 7 bases, V lost 0 bases, and 4 bases had no gene match. Germline lookup yields CDR1 SGDLS and CDR2 YYNGEE. The CDR3 is made up of 15 amino acids. TCRdb redid the calling of the RT-PCR reads with MiXCR, one entry per CDR3 protein. The sample lists under 550,000 distinct CDR3 sequences, approximately 7.7% occurring once. The sequence was obtained from a man aged 50 to 69 who received an inactivated influenza vaccine. This chain joins TRBV9 and TRBJ1-4; 9 bases agree with TRBD1. This sample comprised PBMCs from blood, obtained about 23 months after vaccination. The CDR3 here is CASSVDRDRVEKLFF. CDR3 bases: TGTGCCAGCAGCGTAGATCGGGACAGGGTTGAAAAACTGTTTTTT.